This is a list of T cell receptor beta chains from one sample in a study of Ad26.COV2.S vaccination and SARS-CoV-2 variants. Some clones are missing from TCRdb's copy, which holds only in-frame ones; the method was immunoSEQ multiplex PCR. The table has hundreds of thousands of clones, about 93% seen once. The source material was peripheral blood, sampled in a trial of Ad26.COV2.S vaccine versus placebo. The source of these receptors is a person between 18 and 59 years old who received the Ad26.COV2.S COVID-19 vaccine or a placebo. The CDR3 runs from the conserved cysteine through the conserved F or W. A D gene is named only where the DNA matches it firmly. Size is omitted from some rows. Given values are once, few, many or a class for expanded clones.

d_call: TRBD1; j_call: TRBJ2-3; cdr3_length: 17; v_call: TRBV6-2/TRBV6-3; clone_size: -; cdr3_nt: TGTGCCAGCAGTTACTCGATACAGGGGGGAAGCACAGATACGCAGTATTTT; cdr3_aa: CASSYSIQGGSTDTQYF
d_call: TRBD1; j_call: TRBJ2-7; cdr3_length: 15; v_call: TRBV28; clone_size: -; cdr3_nt: TGTGCCAGCAGAACTCCGGGACAGGGGGCCTACGAGCAGTACTTC; cdr3_aa: CASRTPGQGAYEQYF
d_call: -; j_call: TRBJ1-4; cdr3_length: 13; v_call: TRBV27; clone_size: -; cdr3_nt: TGTGCCAGCAGACCCCTTGGCGCTGAAAAACTGTTTTTT; cdr3_aa: CASRPLGAEKLFF
d_call: -; j_call: TRBJ1-2; cdr3_length: 14; v_call: TRBV5-5; clone_size: -; cdr3_nt: TGTGCCAGCAGCTCCCCCCGGGGGGACTATGGCTACACCTTC; cdr3_aa: CASSSPRGDYGYTF
d_call: TRBD2; j_call: TRBJ2-2; cdr3_length: 13; v_call: TRBV7-9; clone_size: -; cdr3_nt: TGTGCCAGCAGGGGTCTAGCGGCCGGGGAGCTGTTTTTT; cdr3_aa: CASRGLAAGELFF
d_call: -; j_call: TRBJ2-6; cdr3_length: 16; v_call: TRBV29-1; clone_size: -; cdr3_nt: TGCAGCGTTGAAGACAGAATATCCTCTGGGGCCAACGTCCTGACTTTC; cdr3_aa: CSVEDRISSGANVLTF
d_call: TRBD1; j_call: TRBJ1-1; cdr3_length: 14; v_call: TRBV6-5; clone_size: -; cdr3_nt: TGTGCCAGCAGTTTGACAGGGTTGGACACTGAAGCTTTCTTT; cdr3_aa: CASSLTGLDTEAFF
d_call: -; j_call: TRBJ2-6; cdr3_length: 19; v_call: TRBV5-4; clone_size: -; cdr3_nt: TGTGCCAGCAGCACAGGGGGGGCAGTGGGAAACTCTGGGGCCAACGTCCTGACTTTC; cdr3_aa: CASSTGGAVGNSGANVLTF
d_call: -; j_call: TRBJ1-3; cdr3_length: 15; v_call: TRBV6-6; clone_size: -; cdr3_nt: TGTGCCAGCAGTTACTCGCAGGGTTCTGGAAACACCATATATTTT; cdr3_aa: CASSYSQGSGNTIYF
d_call: -; j_call: TRBJ2-7; cdr3_length: 15; v_call: TRBV7-9; clone_size: -; cdr3_nt: TGTGCCAGCAGCTTTGGCCAGGATTTTTTCTACGAGCAGTACTTC; cdr3_aa: CASSFGQDFFYEQYF
d_call: TRBD1; j_call: TRBJ2-7; cdr3_length: 15; v_call: TRBV9; clone_size: -; cdr3_nt: TGTGCCAGCAGCCGGGGACAGCGGACTGACTACGAGCAGTACTTC; cdr3_aa: CASSRGQRTDYEQYF
d_call: -; j_call: TRBJ1-1; cdr3_length: 13; v_call: TRBV27; clone_size: -; cdr3_nt: TGTGCCAGCAGTTTATCGGAGAACACTGAAGCTTTCTTT; cdr3_aa: CASSLSENTEAFF
d_call: TRBD2; j_call: TRBJ2-7; cdr3_length: 15; v_call: TRBV7-9; clone_size: -; cdr3_nt: TGTGCCAGCAGCTCGGGACTAGCGGGAGCCTACGAGCAGTACTTC; cdr3_aa: CASSSGLAGAYEQYF
d_call: -; j_call: TRBJ2-3; cdr3_length: 13; v_call: TRBV6-2/TRBV6-3; clone_size: -; cdr3_nt: TGTGCCAGCAGTTACCCCGGGCCAGATACGCAGTATTTT; cdr3_aa: CASSYPGPDTQYF
d_call: TRBD1; j_call: TRBJ1-1; cdr3_length: 15; v_call: TRBV2; clone_size: -; cdr3_nt: TGTGCCAGCAGTGGAACCAGACAGGGGTTCTCTGAAGCTTTCTTT; cdr3_aa: CASSGTRQGFSEAFF
d_call: TRBD1; j_call: TRBJ2-3; cdr3_length: 16; v_call: TRBV24-1; clone_size: -; cdr3_nt: TGTGCCACCAGTGATCCGGGGACAGGGGGAACAGATACGCAGTATTTT; cdr3_aa: CATSDPGTGGTDTQYF
d_call: -; j_call: TRBJ1-1; cdr3_length: 13; v_call: TRBV6-4; clone_size: once; cdr3_nt: TGTGCCAGCAGCTCAGGCCCGAACACTGAAGCTTTCTTT; cdr3_aa: CASSSGPNTEAFF
d_call: -; j_call: TRBJ2-3; cdr3_length: 16; v_call: TRBV5-4; clone_size: -; cdr3_nt: TGTGCCAGCAGCCAGGGACTTTCCCCCGAAAAAAATACGCAGTATTTT; cdr3_aa: CASSQGLSPEKNTQYF
d_call: TRBD2; j_call: TRBJ2-7; cdr3_length: 15; v_call: TRBV5-1; clone_size: -; cdr3_nt: TGCGCCAGCAGCTTGCTTCCGGGACTAGCGGAGGAGCAGTACTTC; cdr3_aa: CASSLLPGLAEEQYF
d_call: TRBD1; j_call: TRBJ2-5; cdr3_length: 15; v_call: TRBV7-2; clone_size: -; cdr3_nt: TGTGCCAGCAGCTATAACGGACAGGGTGTAGAGACCCAGTACTTC; cdr3_aa: CASSYNGQGVETQYF
d_call: -; j_call: TRBJ2-1; cdr3_length: 15; v_call: TRBV27; clone_size: -; cdr3_nt: TGTGCCAGCAGTTTATACGGATTAGGCGGCGATGAGCAGTTCTTC; cdr3_aa: CASSLYGLGGDEQFF
d_call: -; j_call: TRBJ2-1; cdr3_length: 18; v_call: TRBV21-1; clone_size: -; cdr3_nt: TGTGCCAGCAGCAAAGGAAATAGGGTCAGGGGTTCGGAAAATGAGCAGTTCTTC; cdr3_aa: CASSKGNRVRGSENEQFF
d_call: -; j_call: TRBJ2-5; cdr3_length: 13; v_call: TRBV5-4; clone_size: -; cdr3_nt: TGTGCCAGCAGCTTGCGACAGGAAGAGACCCAGTACTTC; cdr3_aa: CASSLRQEETQYF
d_call: TRBD2; j_call: TRBJ2-1; cdr3_length: 14; v_call: TRBV9; clone_size: -; cdr3_nt: TGTGCCAGCAGCATTCTAGCGGGAGGCGATGAGCAGTTCTTC; cdr3_aa: CASSILAGGDEQFF
d_call: TRBD2; j_call: TRBJ2-1; cdr3_length: 16; v_call: TRBV7-9; clone_size: -; cdr3_nt: TGTGCCAGCAGCGCACTACCTAGCGGGGGATACAATGAGCAGTTCTTC; cdr3_aa: CASSALPSGGYNEQFF
d_call: -; j_call: TRBJ1-4; cdr3_length: 16; v_call: TRBV7-9; clone_size: few; cdr3_nt: TGTGCCAGCAGCTTGGGTACAGGGTTGGTAGGCGAAAAACTGTTTTTT; cdr3_aa: CASSLGTGLVGEKLFF
d_call: TRBD2; j_call: TRBJ2-7; cdr3_length: 15; v_call: TRBV27; clone_size: -; cdr3_nt: TGTGCCAGCAGGTCAAGACTAGCGGCGTACTACGAGCAGTACTTC; cdr3_aa: CASRSRLAAYYEQYF
d_call: -; j_call: TRBJ1-2; cdr3_length: 14; v_call: TRBV6-1; clone_size: few; cdr3_nt: TGTGCCAGCAGTGAATCAGCGGGTTACTATGGCTACACCTTC; cdr3_aa: CASSESAGYYGYTF
d_call: TRBD1; j_call: TRBJ1-2; cdr3_length: 13; v_call: TRBV6-5; clone_size: -; cdr3_nt: TGTGCCAGCAGCAGAACAGGGGTTGGGGGCTACACCTTC; cdr3_aa: CASSRTGVGGYTF
d_call: -; j_call: TRBJ2-1; cdr3_length: 15; v_call: TRBV11-3; clone_size: -; cdr3_nt: TGTGCCAGCAGCCTATTAAGCGGCGGTTCCGGTGAGCAGTTCTTC; cdr3_aa: CASSLLSGGSGEQFF
d_call: TRBD2; j_call: TRBJ2-2; cdr3_length: 20; v_call: TRBV6-2/TRBV6-3; clone_size: -; cdr3_nt: TGTGCCAGCAGTTTCGTGTTTTCGGCTAGCGGACGGTGGAACACCGGGGAGCTGTTTTTT; cdr3_aa: CASSFVFSASGRWNTGELFF
d_call: TRBD2; j_call: TRBJ2-1; cdr3_length: 13; v_call: TRBV24-1; clone_size: -; cdr3_nt: TGTGCCACCAGTGATTCACTAGCGAATGAGCAGTTCTTC; cdr3_aa: CATSDSLANEQFF
d_call: -; j_call: TRBJ2-7; cdr3_length: 13; v_call: TRBV30; clone_size: -; cdr3_nt: TGTGCCTGGAGTGCTAGCGAGACCTACGAGCAGTACTTC; cdr3_aa: CAWSASETYEQYF
d_call: TRBD2; j_call: TRBJ2-2; cdr3_length: 15; v_call: TRBV28; clone_size: -; cdr3_nt: TGTGCCAGCAGTTCGGCACTAGCGGTAACCGGGGAGCTGTTTTTT; cdr3_aa: CASSSALAVTGELFF
d_call: -; j_call: TRBJ2-5; cdr3_length: 13; v_call: TRBV29-1; clone_size: -; cdr3_nt: TGCAGCGTATTAGGGATCGTACAAGAGACCCAGTACTTC; cdr3_aa: CSVLGIVQETQYF
d_call: -; j_call: TRBJ2-5; cdr3_length: 16; v_call: TRBV9; clone_size: -; cdr3_nt: TGTGCCAGCAGCGCGAGGGACTTCCCTACGACAGGGACCCAGTACTTC; cdr3_aa: CASSARDFPTTGTQYF
d_call: TRBD2; j_call: TRBJ2-1; cdr3_length: 12; v_call: TRBV12-3/TRBV12-4; clone_size: once; cdr3_nt: TGTGCCAGCAGTTTGGGGGGGAATGAGCAGTTCTTC; cdr3_aa: CASSLGGNEQFF
d_call: -; j_call: TRBJ2-2; cdr3_length: 17; v_call: TRBV9; clone_size: -; cdr3_nt: TGTGCCAGCAGCGGCCCCAAGATATGGGGGGACACCGGGGAGCTGTTTTTT; cdr3_aa: CASSGPKIWGDTGELFF
d_call: -; j_call: TRBJ1-5; cdr3_length: 16; v_call: TRBV4-3; clone_size: -; cdr3_nt: TGCGCCAGCAGCCACCGCGTGGGATCGCGCAATCAGCCCCAGCATTTT; cdr3_aa: CASSHRVGSRNQPQHF
d_call: TRBD2; j_call: TRBJ2-1; cdr3_length: 14; v_call: TRBV7-3; clone_size: -; cdr3_nt: TGTGCCAGCAGCTTAGGTGTAGCGGGAAGTGAGCAGTTCTTC; cdr3_aa: CASSLGVAGSEQFF
d_call: -; j_call: TRBJ2-7; cdr3_length: 14; v_call: TRBV5-5; clone_size: -; cdr3_nt: TGTGCCAGCAGCTTGGACTACGACTACTACGAGCAGTACTTC; cdr3_aa: CASSLDYDYYEQYF
d_call: TRBD2; j_call: TRBJ2-7; cdr3_length: 16; v_call: TRBV9; clone_size: -; cdr3_nt: TGTGCCAGCAGCGTGTGGGGACTAGCCTTACTATACGAGCAGTACTTC; cdr3_aa: CASSVWGLALLYEQYF
d_call: TRBD2; j_call: TRBJ2-1; cdr3_length: 18; v_call: TRBV5-6; clone_size: -; cdr3_nt: TGTGCCAGCAGCCCGGCCGTGACTAGCGGGAGTTTCTACCATGAGCAGTTCTTC; cdr3_aa: CASSPAVTSGSFYHEQFF
d_call: -; j_call: TRBJ2-7; cdr3_length: 14; v_call: TRBV6-2/TRBV6-3; clone_size: -; cdr3_nt: TGTGCCAGCAGTTACGATGGGCATATCTACGAGCAGTACTTC; cdr3_aa: CASSYDGHIYEQYF
d_call: -; j_call: TRBJ2-5; cdr3_length: 12; v_call: TRBV6-5; clone_size: -; cdr3_nt: TGTGCCACGTACAGGGTCCCGGAGACCCAGTACTTC; cdr3_aa: CATYRVPETQYF
d_call: -; j_call: TRBJ1-4; cdr3_length: 15; v_call: TRBV19; clone_size: -; cdr3_nt: TGTGCCAGTATGCCACTAGGAGGAGTTGGTGAAAAACTGTTTTTT; cdr3_aa: CASMPLGGVGEKLFF
d_call: TRBD1; j_call: TRBJ2-7; cdr3_length: 17; v_call: TRBV28; clone_size: -; cdr3_nt: TGTGCCAGCAGTACCCGAAACCGGGACAGGGGGTCCTACGAGCAGTACTTC; cdr3_aa: CASSTRNRDRGSYEQYF
d_call: -; j_call: TRBJ1-2; cdr3_length: 22; v_call: TRBV4-3; clone_size: -; cdr3_nt: TGCGCCAGCAGCCAAGATCTTGGGCAGGGGAAACTTTTGGGTGTTGGTAACTATGGCTACACCTTC; cdr3_aa: CASSQDLGQGKLLGVGNYGYTF
d_call: TRBD2; j_call: TRBJ2-1; cdr3_length: 15; v_call: TRBV27; clone_size: -; cdr3_nt: TGTGCCAGCAGTTTATTAGCGGGAGGGGACAATGAGCAGTTCTTC; cdr3_aa: CASSLLAGGDNEQFF
d_call: -; j_call: TRBJ1-6; cdr3_length: 15; v_call: TRBV19; clone_size: -; cdr3_nt: TGTGCCAGTAGCCCAAGGGCCTCTAGGGGTTCACCCCTCCACTTT; cdr3_aa: CASSPRASRGSPLHF